The sequence of this TCR beta chain was determined in a study of T cells in Graves' hyperthyroidism and ophthalmopathy. Notes on the study in general: Appearing also in blood were most of the thyroid clonotypes expanded above 0.001. Ophthalmopathy prediction by the model preceded onset by a median 6.5 months.

Points on this clonotype: Its antigen is currently unknown.

What was amplified from RNA transcripts were TCR beta CDR3 regions. In the first-round RT-PCR of the TCR CDR3, the HTBI primer set was used. TCRdb analysed the multiplex PCR reads with MiXCR anew, one entry per CDR3 protein. Of 610,000 or so distinct CDR3 sequences listed, around 45% were seen once; the top ten hold around 7.7%. In patients aged 18 to 65, hyperthyroidism was newly diagnosed, with duration under 2 months. This TCR was sampled from a woman aged 18-30 years with Graves' hyperthyroidism. The specimen sequenced was peripheral blood or thyroid tissue (not recorded which).

The CDR3 sequence is CASSQRQGGSEAFF. The CDR3 DNA sequence: TGTGCCAGCAGCCAGAGACAGGGGGGCTCTGAAGCTTTCTTT. This rearrangement joins TRBV3-1 to TRBJ1-1; 9 positions match TRBD1. The CDR3 contains 14 residues. The germline V gene has CDR1 LGHDT and CDR2 YNNKEL (reference sequence). J was trimmed by 6 bases and V by 3 bases; bases with no gene match: 5.